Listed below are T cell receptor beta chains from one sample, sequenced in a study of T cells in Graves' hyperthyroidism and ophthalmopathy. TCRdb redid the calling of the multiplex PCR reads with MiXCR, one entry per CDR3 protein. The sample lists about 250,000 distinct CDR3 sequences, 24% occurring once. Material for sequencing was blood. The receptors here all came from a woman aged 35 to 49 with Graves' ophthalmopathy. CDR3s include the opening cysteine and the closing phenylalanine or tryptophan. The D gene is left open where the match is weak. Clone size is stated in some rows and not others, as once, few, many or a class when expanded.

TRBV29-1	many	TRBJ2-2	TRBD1	CSVHRGGTGELFF	TGCAGCGTTCACAGGGGCGGCACCGGGGAGCTGTTTTTT
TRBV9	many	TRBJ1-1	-	CASSVEGYTEAFF	TGTGCCAGCAGCGTGGAGGGGTACACTGAAGCTTTCTTT
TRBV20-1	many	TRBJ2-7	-	CSFTRDEQYF	TGCAGTTTCACGAGGGACGAGCAGTACTTC
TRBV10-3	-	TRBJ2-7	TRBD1	CAISGAGQGEEQYF	TGTGCCATCAGTGGGGCGGGACAGGGCGAAGAGCAGTACTTC
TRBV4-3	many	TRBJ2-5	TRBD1	CASSQDQGASGEAQYF	TGCGCCAGCAGCCAAGACCAGGGGGCTAGTGGAGAGGCCCAGTACTTC
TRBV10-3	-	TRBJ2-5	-	CAISGAGQLQETQYF	TGTGCCATCAGTGGGGCGGGACAGCTTCAAGAGACCCAGTACTTC
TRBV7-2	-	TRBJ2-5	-	CASSLAGGPFETQYF	TGTGCCAGCAGCTTAGCGGGGGGGCCTTTTGAGACCCAGTACTTC
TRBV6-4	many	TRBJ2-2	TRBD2	CASSVGRGTGELFF	TGTGCCAGCAGTGTCGGGAGGGGAACCGGGGAGCTGTTTTTT
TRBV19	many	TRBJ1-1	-	CASIRGVTEAFF	TGTGCCAGTATCAGAGGCGTCACTGAAGCTTTCTTT
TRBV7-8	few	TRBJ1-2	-	CASSLGFGGANYGYTF	TGTGCCAGCAGCTTAGGTTTTGGTGGAGCTAACTATGGCTACACCTTC
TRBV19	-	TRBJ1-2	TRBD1	CASSKRDSYGYTF	TGTGCCAGTAGTAAGCGGGACAGCTATGGCTACACCTTC
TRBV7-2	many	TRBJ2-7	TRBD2	CASMRGGHYEQYF	TGTGCCAGCATGCGGGGGGGCCACTACGAGCAGTACTTC
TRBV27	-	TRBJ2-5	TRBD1	CASSTSWDRAVETQYF	TGTGCCAGCAGTACCTCCTGGGACAGGGCAGTCGAGACCCAGTACTTC
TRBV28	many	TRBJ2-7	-	CASSRPPGREQYF	TGTGCCAGCAGTCGACCCCCAGGTCGCGAGCAGTACTTC
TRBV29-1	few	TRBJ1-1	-	CSVTELNTEAYF	TGCAGCGTAACGGAGCTGAACACTGAAGCTTACTTT
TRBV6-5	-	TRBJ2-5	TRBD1	CASSYGQEGSETQYF	TGTGCCAGCAGTTATGGACAGGAAGGGTCAGAGACCCAGTACTTC
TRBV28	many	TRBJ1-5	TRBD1	CASSLWGTGSNQPQHF	TGTGCCAGCAGTTTATGGGGGACAGGTAGCAATCAGCCCCAGCATTTT
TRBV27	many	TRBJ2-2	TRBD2	CASSHGLAGLNTGELFF	TGTGCCAGCAGCCACGGACTAGCGGGATTGAACACCGGGGAGCTGTTTTTT
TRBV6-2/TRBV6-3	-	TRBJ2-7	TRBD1	CASSYMTGIYEQYF	TGTGCCAGCAGTTACATGACAGGGATTTACGAGCAGTACTTC
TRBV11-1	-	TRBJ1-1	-	CASTPFRQAEGNTEAFF	TGTGCCAGCACCCCCTTTCGGCAGGCGGAAGGTAACACTGAAGCTTTCTTT
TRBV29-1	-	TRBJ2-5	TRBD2	CSVLSGTARTQYF	TGCAGCGTTCTAAGCGGGACGGCTAGGACCCAGTACTTC
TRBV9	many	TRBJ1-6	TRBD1	CASSVAEGAGSPLHF	TGTGCCAGCAGCGTAGCAGAGGGGGCAGGTTCACCCCTCCACTTT
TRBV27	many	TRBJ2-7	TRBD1	CASSSLTGGLEYF	TGTGCCAGCAGCTCCTTGACAGGGGGCCTGGAGTACTTC
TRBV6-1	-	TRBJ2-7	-	CASSEALGRRVGEQYF	TGTGCCAGCAGTGAAGCGCTGGGACGACGGGTAGGCGAGCAGTACTTC
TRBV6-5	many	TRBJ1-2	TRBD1	CASSYWGQGNGYTF	TGTGCCAGCAGTTACTGGGGACAGGGAAATGGCTACACCTTC
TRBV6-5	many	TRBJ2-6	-	CASSYSSRPSGANVLTF	TGTGCCAGCAGTTACTCGTCCCGGCCCTCTGGGGCCAACGTCCTGACTTTC
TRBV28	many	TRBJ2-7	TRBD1	CASSLGTGSSYEQYF	TGTGCCAGCAGTTTAGGGACAGGGAGCTCCTACGAGCAGTACTTC
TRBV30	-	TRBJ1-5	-	CAWSTRGDQPQHF	TGTGCCTGGAGTACGAGGGGAGATCAGCCCCAGCATTTT
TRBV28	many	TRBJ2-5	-	CASRPWGRIGETQYF	TGTGCCAGCAGGCCCTGGGGGAGGATTGGAGAGACCCAGTACTTC
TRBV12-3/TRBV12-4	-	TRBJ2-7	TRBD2	CASSFPGGHEQYF	TGTGCCAGCAGTTTCCCGGGGGGGCACGAGCAGTACTTC
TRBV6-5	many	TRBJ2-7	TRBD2	CASSYRTSRESEQYF	TGTGCCAGCAGTTACCGGACTAGCAGGGAGTCCGAGCAGTACTTC
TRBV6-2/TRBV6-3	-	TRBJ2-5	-	CASSEGVLREETQYF	TGTGCCAGCAGCGAGGGGGTTCTAAGGGAGGAGACCCAGTACTTC
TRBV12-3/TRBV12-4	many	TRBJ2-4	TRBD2	CASSPTGGKNIQYF	TGTGCCAGCAGCCCTACGGGGGGCAAAAACATTCAGTACTTC
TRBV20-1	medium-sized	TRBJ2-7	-	CSARQSYEQYF	TGCAGTGCCCGACAGAGCTACGAGCAGTACTTC
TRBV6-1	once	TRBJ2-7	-	CAGSEKAQLEQYF	TGTGCCGGCAGTGAAAAGGCCCAGTTGGAGCAGTACTTC
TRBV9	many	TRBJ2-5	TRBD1	CASSGLPDRVVGETQYF	TGTGCCAGCAGCGGACTACCGGACAGGGTAGTGGGAGAGACCCAGTACTTC
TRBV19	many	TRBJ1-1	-	CASSISLTVTEAFF	TGTGCCAGTAGTATAAGTTTAACGGTCACTGAAGCTTTCTTT
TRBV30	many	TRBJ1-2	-	CAWSPGMGGYTF	TGTGCCTGGAGTCCGGGGATGGGTGGCTACACCTTC
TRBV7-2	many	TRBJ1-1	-	CASSQSGGTEAFF	TGTGCCAGCAGTCAATCGGGGGGGACTGAAGCTTTCTTT
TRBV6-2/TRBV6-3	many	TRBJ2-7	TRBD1	CASSYPKPPETGVYEQYF	TGTGCCAGCAGTTACCCCAAACCCCCCGAGACAGGGGTCTACGAGCAGTACTTC
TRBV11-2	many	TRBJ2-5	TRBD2	CASSRRAGGEETQYF	TGTGCCAGCAGCCGACGGGCGGGAGGCGAAGAGACCCAGTACTTC
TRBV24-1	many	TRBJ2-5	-	CATSDLWTAETQYF	TGTGCCACCAGTGATCTTTGGACGGCAGAGACCCAGTACTTC
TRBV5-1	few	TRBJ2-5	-	CASSLGTSNLGAREETQYF	TGCGCCAGCAGCTTGGGTACCTCTAACCTGGGGGCAAGGGAAGAGACCCAGTACTTC
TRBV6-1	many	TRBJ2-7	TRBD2	CASSEVPLAGGFYEQYF	TGTGCCAGCAGTGAAGTGCCCTTAGCGGGAGGCTTCTACGAGCAGTACTTC
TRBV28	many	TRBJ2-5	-	CASSRDRLAQETQYF	TGTGCCAGCAGTCGGGACCGCCTGGCCCAAGAGACCCAGTACTTC
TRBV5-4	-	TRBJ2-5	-	CASSSEEDSRVEGETQYF	TGTGCCAGCAGCTCAGAAGAGGATAGCAGGGTTGAAGGGGAGACTCAGTACTTC
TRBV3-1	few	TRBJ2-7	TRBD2	CASSRPSTSGSPYEQYF	TGTGCCAGCAGCCGACCTTCGACTAGCGGGAGCCCCTACGAGCAGTACTTC
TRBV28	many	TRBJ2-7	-	CASSPMRSSYSYEQYF	TGTGCCAGCAGCCCCATGAGGAGCAGCTACTCCTACGAGCAGTACTTC
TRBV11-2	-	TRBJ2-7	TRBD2	CASSLEPLADYEQYF	TGTGCCAGCAGCTTAGAACCACTAGCGGACTACGAGCAGTACTTC
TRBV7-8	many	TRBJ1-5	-	CASSLVPAEAVGQPQHF	TGTGCCAGCAGCTTGGTCCCGGCCGAGGCGGTTGGGCAGCCCCAGCATTTT
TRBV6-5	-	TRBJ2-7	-	CAISFSKEQCF	TGTGCCATCAGTTTCAGTAAGGAGCAGTGCTTC
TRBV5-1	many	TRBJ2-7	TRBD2	CASSPTGTSGVYEQYF	TGCGCCAGCAGCCCTACCGGGACTAGCGGAGTCTACGAGCAGTACTTC
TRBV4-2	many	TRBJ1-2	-	CVSSRTGEDYGYTF	TGTGTCAGCAGCCGAACAGGAGAAGACTATGGCTACACCTTC
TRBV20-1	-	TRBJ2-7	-	CSAREDMRYEQYF	TGCAGTGCTAGGGAGGACATGCGCTACGAGCAGTACTTC
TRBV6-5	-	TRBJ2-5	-	CASSLAGAETQYF	TGTGCCAGCAGTTTGGCAGGGGCTGAGACCCAGTACTTC
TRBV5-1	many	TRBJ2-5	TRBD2	CASSSGTKETQYF	TGCGCCAGCAGCTCCGGGACTAAAGAGACCCAGTACTTC
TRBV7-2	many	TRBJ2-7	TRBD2	CASSDMDKAGGPGEQYF	TGTGCCAGCAGCGATATGGACAAAGCGGGAGGACCAGGCGAGCAGTACTTC
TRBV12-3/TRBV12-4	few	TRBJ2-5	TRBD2	CASSILAGKLETQYF	TGTGCCAGCAGTATACTAGCGGGCAAGCTAGAGACCCAGTACTTC
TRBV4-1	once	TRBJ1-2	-	CASSDPGGFTIGYTF	TGCGCCAGCAGCGATCCCGGAGGATTCACTATTGGCTACACCTTC